Sequencing of this TCR beta chain was carried out in a study of monozygotic twins with inflammatory bowel disease. The CDR3 covers 12 residues. The germline V gene has CDR1 LNHDA and CDR2 SQIVND (reference sequence). Total RNA input per TCR library was 3,000 to 4,500 ng. TCRdb reprocessed the 5' RACE reads; each CDR3 protein has one entry and no DNA is given. The record lists 300,000 to 400,000 distinct CDR3 sequences, of which the ten most abundant hold around 2%. Sequences were obtained from blood. V is TRBV19 and J is TRBJ1-1. The receptor was derived from a human donor with ulcerative colitis or Crohn's disease, or a healthy co-twin of an affected twin (not recorded which). The CDR3 loop reads CASKLGNTEAFF. Full variable domain (outside the CDR3, taken from reference TRBV19 and TRBJ1-1): DGGITQSPKYLFRKEGQNVTLSCEQNLNHDAMYWYRQDPGQGLRLIYYSQIVNDFQKGDIAEGYSVSREKKESFPLTVTSAQKNPTAFYLCASKLGNTEAFFGQGTRLTVV.